The present T cell receptor beta chain was sequenced within a study of cytomegalovirus exposure and HLA in healthy donors. Turning to the study itself: Membership in the Caucasian-associated ancestry cluster was found for 81% of nearly 400 genotyped donors. The study's findings and limits: What was likely a sequencing artifact was a cluster of highly shared sequence variants.

PCR was performed using 60 Vbeta and 13 Jbeta primers. The protocol was immunoSEQ multiplex PCR, while the TCRdb copy is restricted to in-frame clones and leaves out a portion. The sample holds roughly 86,000 clones, over 55% seen once. A remark on this clone: Its target is not known.

Sequenced sample: PBMCs. This receptor was taken from a woman aged 50 to 60 in good health and CMV-seropositive.

The DNA for the CDR3 is TGCGCCAGCAGCCAAGATCTTAGGGGGGGGAAGGAGGAGCAGTTCTTC. The encoded protein is CASSQDLRGGKEEQFF. The rearrangement uses TRBV4-1 and TRBJ2-1, with D possibly TRBD2 on 7 matching bases. CDR1 is MGHRA and CDR2 is YSYEKL in the germline V gene. This CDR3 is 16 amino acids long. V dropped 0 bases and J dropped 10 bases, with 19 bases sitting between them.